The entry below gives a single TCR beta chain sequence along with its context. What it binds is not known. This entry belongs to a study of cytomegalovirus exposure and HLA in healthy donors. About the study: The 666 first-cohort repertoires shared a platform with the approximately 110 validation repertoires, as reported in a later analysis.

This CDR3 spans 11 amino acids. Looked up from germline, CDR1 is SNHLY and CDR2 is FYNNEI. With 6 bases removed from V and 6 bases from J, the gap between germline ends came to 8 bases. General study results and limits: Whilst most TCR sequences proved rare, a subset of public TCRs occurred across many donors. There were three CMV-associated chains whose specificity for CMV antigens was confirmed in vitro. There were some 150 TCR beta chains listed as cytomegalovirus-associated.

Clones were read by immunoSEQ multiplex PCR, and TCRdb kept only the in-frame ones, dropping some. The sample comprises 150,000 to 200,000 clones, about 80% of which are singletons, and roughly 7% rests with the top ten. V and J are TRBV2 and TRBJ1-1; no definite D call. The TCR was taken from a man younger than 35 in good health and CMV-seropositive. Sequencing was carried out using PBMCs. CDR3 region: CASRPGAEAFF. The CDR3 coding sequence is TGTGCCAGCAGACCCGGGGCTGAAGCTTTCTTT.